Listed below are T cell receptor beta chains from one sample, sequenced in a study of cytomegalovirus exposure and HLA in healthy donors. Generated by immunoSEQ multiplex PCR, the TCRdb table keeps only in-frame clones and is missing some. The sample yields roughly 65,000 clones, almost 95% seen once. Sequencing was done on a sample of PBMCs. The receptors here all came from a man younger than 35 in good health and CMV-seropositive. Both conserved end residues are part of each CDR3. Fields, in order: J gene, V gene, D gene, CDR3 protein, CDR3 DNA. The D gene is left open where the match is weak.

>TRBJ1-5|TRBV19|.
CASSTYDGNNQPQHF
TGTGCCAGTAGTACCTACGACGGGAACAATCAGCCCCAGCATTTT
>TRBJ1-1|TRBV2|.
CASRGDTEAFF
TGTGCCAGCAGAGGGGACACTGAAGCTTTCTTT
>TRBJ2-2|TRBV29-1|.
CSVEDSGGELFF
TGCAGCGTCGAAGATAGCGGTGGGGAGCTGTTTTTT
>TRBJ2-3|TRBV4-1|TRBD2
CASSPREEHTDTQYF
TGCGCCAGCAGCCCCCGGGAGGAACACACAGATACGCAGTATTTT
>TRBJ2-7|TRBV27|.
CASSLNGLSSYEQYF
TGTGCCAGCAGTTTAAACGGACTCTCCTCCTACGAGCAGTACTTC
>TRBJ2-2|TRBV7-2|TRBD2
CASSLAWGLAANTGELFF
TGTGCCAGCAGCTTAGCGTGGGGACTAGCGGCAAACACCGGGGAGCTGTTTTTT
>TRBJ1-3|TRBV28|.
CASRDYVSSGNTIYF
TGTGCCAGCAGAGACTACGTGAGCTCTGGAAACACCATATATTTT
>TRBJ2-1|TRBV28|.
CASSLSVGFAEQFF
TGTGCCAGCAGTTTATCTGTGGGCTTTGCTGAGCAGTTCTTC
>TRBJ2-1|TRBV27|.
CASSPHRSGIRPTYNEQFF
TGTGCCAGCAGTCCTCACAGATCCGGGATTCGACCGACCTACAATGAGCAGTTCTTC
>TRBJ2-1|TRBV30|.
CAWSVGAGPGDEQFF
TGTGCCTGGAGTGTGGGTGCGGGACCCGGGGATGAGCAGTTCTTC